Each of the 28 T cell receptor beta chains below was sequenced from the same sample in a study of beta chain features in type 1 diabetes. Overall study findings and caveats: Among patients with Type 1 diabetes, TCRB CDR3s were moderately but significantly shorter in every one of the four CD4+ subsets.

No antigen has been identified for these receptors. Expressed TCRB transcripts were sequenced after all isolated RNA was converted to cDNA. Assay used: immunoSEQ multiplex PCR; TCRdb lists only in-frame clones, some missing. The sample has about 99,000 clones, under 30% seen once; the top ten hold roughly 0.5%. Sequencing was carried out using central memory CD4+ T cells from blood. The receptor source for this set is a woman between 18 and 29 years old with type 1 diabetes.

The rearrangement uses TRBV2 and TRBJ2-7, with D maybe TRBD1 (5 bases). The V gene's germline CDR1 is SNHLY and CDR2 FYNNEI. The V end was cut by 4 bases, the J end by 4 bases, with 8 bases between. The CDR3 length is 12 residues. In DNA form, the CDR3 reads TGTGCCAGCAGTGTGACAGCATACGAGCAGTACGTC. It yields the protein CASSVTAYEQYV.

The chain uses TRBV10-2 and TRBJ2-5, with TRBD2 identical over 8 bases. Looked up from germline, CDR1 is WSHSY and CDR2 is SAAADI. The V gene end was trimmed by 3 bases and the J gene end by 5 bases; junction bases not matched to a gene: 5. The CDR3 has 14 residues. The CDR3 reads CASSDRGGAETQYF. The CDR3, as DNA: TGCGCCAGCAGTGATCGGGGGGGCGCGGAGACCCAGTACTTC.

This rearrangement joins TRBV7-9 to TRBJ2-3; TRBD1 agrees at 9 bases. This CDR3 has 14 amino acids. Trimming at V came to 5 bases and at J to 3 bases, leaving 3 bases not matched to a gene. Germline-derived CDR1 and CDR2 are SEHNR and FQNEAQ (reference sequence). The CDR3 loop is CASSRGTGTDTQYF. The CDR3 DNA reads TGTGCCAGCAGCCGAGGGACAGGGACAGATACGCAGTATTTT. Using reference TRBV7-9 and TRBJ2-3 for the parts outside the CDR3, the full variable domain is DTGVSQNPRHKITKRGQNVTFRCDPISEHNRLYWYRQTLGQGPEFLTYFQNEAQLEKSRLLSDRFSAERPKGSFSTLEIQRTEQGDSAMYLCASSRGTGTDTQYFGPGTRLTVL.

This clone came up a few times. V and J are TRBV5-4 and TRBJ2-6; possible D gene TRBD1, 6 bases. Trimming cost V 2 bases and J 12 bases, with 15 bases left between them. From germline, CDR1 is SGHNT and CDR2 YYREEE (reference sequence). This CDR3 comprises 14 residues. CDR3 in amino acids: CASSLQGGVGVLTF. DNA of the CDR3: TGTGCCAGCAGCTTACAGGGTGGGGTGGGCGTCCTGACTTTC. Supplemented by reference TRBV5-4 and TRBJ2-6, the full variable domain reads ETGVTQSPTHLIKTRGQQVTLRCSSQSGHNTVSWYQQALGQGPQFIFQYYREEENGRGNFPPRFSGLQFPNYSSELNVNALELDDSALYLCASSLQGGVGVLTFGAGSRLTVL.

This clone turned up a few times. V gene TRBV15 combines with J gene TRBJ2-2; maybe TRBD2 (5 bases). V was clipped by 0 bases and J by 1 base, with 9 bases between them. The CDR3 covers 16 residues. Germline loops: CDR1 LNHNV, CDR2 YYDKDF (reference sequence). In DNA form, the CDR3 reads TGTGCCACCAGCAGAGACCCTAGCCTGAACACCGGGGAGCTGTTTTTT. This translates into CATSRDPSLNTGELFF.

The chain employs TRBV18 and TRBJ2-2, with D possibly being TRBD1 (6 bases). Trimming cost V 1 base and J 4 bases, with 10 bases left between them. The CDR3 covers 15 residues. In germline, CDR1 is KGHSH, CDR2 LQKENI. The CDR3 coding sequence is TGTGCCAGCTCACCACTCAGGGGTAGCACCGGGGAGCTGTTTTTT. This translates into CASSPLRGSTGELFF. The variable domain in full, with the rest retrieved from reference TRBV18 and TRBJ2-2, is NAGVMQNPRHLVRRRGQEARLRCSPMKGHSHVYWYRQLPEEGLKFMVYLQKENIIDESGMPKERFSAEFPKEGPSILRIQQVVRGDSAAYFCASSPLRGSTGELFFGEGSRLTVL.

The table lists this clone with a few counts. The chain carries TRBV4-1 and TRBJ2-3, with TRBD2 matching over 11 bases. With V trimmed by 4 bases and J by 3 bases, 9 bases remained unmatched. Germline CDR1 is MGHRA and CDR2 is YSYEKL. The CDR3 is made up of 17 amino acids. DNA for the CDR3: TGCGCCAGCAGCCCCAACCAGGCTAGCGGGAGGACAGATACGCAGTATTTT. Residues: CASSPNQASGRTDTQYF.

This chain connects TRBV28 to TRBJ2-2; no clear D gene. The CDR3 covers 16 residues. Trimming left V 2 bases short and J 1 base short, with 11 bases between. Germline loops: CDR1 MDHEN, CDR2 SYDVKM. The CDR3: CASSLPRLENTGELFF. The CDR3, as DNA: TGTGCCAGCAGTTTACCCAGGTTAGAGAACACCGGGGAGCTGTTTTTT. Drawing the rest from reference TRBV28 and TRBJ2-2, the complete variable domain is DVKVTQSSRYLVKRTGEKVFLECVQDMDHENMFWYRQDPGLGLRLIYFSYDVKMKEKGDIPEGYSVSREKKERFSLILESASTNQTSMYLCASSLPRLENTGELFFGEGSRLTVL.

This clone occurred a few times. The rearrangement joins TRBV28 to TRBJ1-2; 10 nucleotides match TRBD1. The CDR3 contains 15 residues. CDR1 is MDHEN, CDR2 SYDVKM, per germline. V lost 4 bases to trimming and J lost 6 bases; unmatched junction nucleotides: 8. The CDR3 here is CASSSSGTGENGYTF. The CDR3 DNA reads as TGTGCCAGCAGTTCCTCCGGGACAGGGGAAAATGGCTACACCTTC.

This clone was found a few times. Written as DNA, the CDR3 is TGTGCCAGCAATAGACTAGCGGTTAACACCGGGGAGCTGTTTTTT. Its protein is CASNRLAVNTGELFF. This sequence joins TRBV2 and TRBJ2-2; 9 bases line up with TRBD2. The CDR3 runs 15 residues. The germline CDR1 and CDR2 sequences are SNHLY and FYNNEI. Trimming took 7 bases from V and 2 from J; bases not matched to a gene: 5.

This sequence joins TRBV5-8 and TRBJ2-4, with unresolved D. Germline assignment: CDR1 SGHTS and CDR2 YDEGEE. CDR3 size: 11 residues. V was clipped by 1 base and J by 15 bases, with 11 bases between them. In nucleotides, the CDR3 is TGTGCCAGCAGCTTGACCCCGGTACGGTACTTC. Encoded protein: CASSLTPVRYF.

V is TRBV28 and J is TRBJ2-2; 8 bases agree with TRBD1. CDR1 is MDHEN, CDR2 SYDVKM, per germline. V shed 6 bases, J shed 3 bases, and the junction held 12 bases outside the gene matches. This CDR3 spans 17 amino acids. In DNA, the CDR3 is TGTGCCAGCAGCCCCTCCCGGTGGGACAGGTACACCGGGGAGCTGTTTTTT. It codes for CASSPSRWDRYTGELFF.

The chain employs TRBV7-9 and TRBJ2-7; 8 positions agree with TRBD2. The CDR3 has 15 amino acids. The V gene end was trimmed by 1 base and the J gene end by 1 base; junction bases not matched to a gene: 3. CDR1 SEHNR and CDR2 FQNEAQ come from the germline V gene (reference sequence). CDR3 DNA sequence: TGTGCCAGCAGCTTAGGGACTAGCTTTTCCTACGAGCAGTACGTC. Protein: CASSLGTSFSYEQYV.

This clone was counted between two and nine times. V is TRBV25-1 and J is TRBJ1-1; weak D call: TRBD1 (5 bases). CDR3 length equals 14 residues. Trimming took 4 bases from V and 1 from J, leaving 10 bases between them. Germline CDR1 MGHDK, CDR2 SYGVNS. This CDR3 reads CASSVTGQNTEAFF. CDR3 nucleotide sequence: TGTGCCAGCAGTGTAACAGGACAGAACACTGAAGCTTTCTTT.

The chain joins TRBV19 to TRBJ1-5; 10 positions agree with TRBD1. Germline V lookup: CDR1 LNHDA, CDR2 SQIVND (reference sequence). The CDR3 has 15 amino acids. V lost 6 bases and J lost 4; bases outside the gene matches: 6. CDR3 in amino acids: CASRTGTGANQPQHF. CDR3 nucleotides: TGTGCCAGTAGAACCGGGACAGGGGCGAATCAGCCCCAGCATTTT.

V is TRBV11-2 and J is TRBJ2-5; 7 nucleotides match TRBD2. V was clipped by 5 bases and J by 2 bases; unmatched bases: 5. CDR1 and CDR2 (germline): SGHAT, FQNNGV. CDR3 length: 14 amino acids. This CDR3 is CASSQRLAQETQYF. DNA of the CDR3: TGTGCCAGCAGCCAGAGACTAGCACAAGAGACCCAGTACTTC.

The chain carries TRBV29-1 and TRBJ2-1; 8 bases line up with TRBD1. The CDR3 length is 13 residues. V lost 7 bases, J lost 7 bases, and 9 bases stayed unmatched. Per the germline V gene, CDR1 is SQVTM and CDR2 is ANQGSEA. The CDR3 region has the DNA TGCAGCGCCCGAGGACAGGGTAGGAATGAGCAGTTCTTC. It specifies CSARGQGRNEQFF.

This clone was seen a few times. This rearrangement joins TRBV5-1 to TRBJ2-3; 9 positions match TRBD2. This CDR3 region has 17 residues. CDR1 is SGHRS, CDR2 YFSETQ, per germline. Losses at the gene ends were 4 bases for V and 0 bases for J; bases not matched to a gene: 9. Here the CDR3 reads CASSLGLARTSTDTQYF. In DNA, the CDR3 is TGCGCCAGCAGCCTCGGACTAGCGCGCACCAGCACAGATACGCAGTATTTT.

This clone has a handful of counts. The chain is built from TRBV7-9 and TRBJ1-2; TRBD1 agrees at 7 bases. The CDR3 length is 13 residues. Germline V gives CDR1 SEHNR, CDR2 FQNEAQ (reference sequence). With V trimmed by 6 bases and J by 7 bases, 8 bases remained unmatched. The CDR3 DNA sequence: TGTGCCAGCAGTCTAACAGGGGTGGTTGGCTACACCTTC. Protein: CASSLTGVVGYTF.

The sample holds a few counts of this clone. This chain connects TRBV11-3 to TRBJ2-2; TRBD2 might be the D (6 bases). The CDR3 totals 16 residues. Trimming removed 2 bases from V and 0 bases from J, with 10 bases in between. Germline V gives CDR1 SGHNT, CDR2 YENEEA. CDR3 region: CASSLRGNSNTGELFF. In DNA, the CDR3 is TGTGCCAGCAGCTTACGCGGGAACTCGAACACCGGGGAGCTGTTTTTT.

This chain uses TRBV9 with TRBJ2-1; D unclear. The CDR3 runs 12 residues. Per the germline V gene, CDR1 is SGDLS and CDR2 is YYNGEE. Trimming removed 0 bases at V and 10 bases at J, with 8 bases between. CDR3 in amino acids: CASSVGLTEQFF. CDR3 DNA: TGTGCCAGCAGCGTAGGACTTACGGAGCAGTTCTTC. Using reference TRBV9 and TRBJ2-1 for the parts outside the CDR3, the full variable domain is DSGVTQTPKHLITATGQRVTLRCSPRSGDLSVYWYQQSLDQGLQFLIQYYNGEERAKGNILERFSAQQFPDLHSELNLSSLELGDSALYFCASSVGLTEQFFGPGTRLTVL.

This chain links TRBV18 with TRBJ1-1, with 9 bases matching TRBD1. This CDR3 has 15 residues. Germline trimming cut 3 bases from V and 7 bases from J; bases unmatched to any gene: 9. Germline assignment: CDR1 KGHSH and CDR2 LQKENI. CDR3 sequence (DNA): TGTGCCAGCTCACCGGGACAGGGTGTGGGACTTGAAGCTTTCTTT. This codes for CASSPGQGVGLEAFF.

This clone showed up just a few times. The chain has TRBV14 and TRBJ2-5; D is unclear. The V gene lost 4 bases and the J gene lost 2 bases, with 5 bases spanning the gap. There are 12 residues in the CDR3. The germline gives CDR1 SGHDN, CDR2 FVKESK. CDR3 in amino acids: CASSLQQETQYF. CDR3 sequence (DNA): TGTGCCAGCAGCCTACAGCAAGAGACCCAGTACTTC. The entire variable domain, with the rest obtained from reference TRBV14 and TRBJ2-5, is as follows: EAGVTQFPSHSVIEKGQTVTLRCDPISGHDNLYWYRRVMGKEIKFLLHFVKESKQDESGMPNNRFLAERTGGTYSTLKVQPAELEDSGVYFCASSLQQETQYFGPGTRLLVL.

The CDR3: CASRGEREKLFF. In DNA form, the CDR3 reads TGTGCCAGCCGAGGAGAACGTGAAAAACTGTTTTTT. This chain uses TRBV2 with TRBJ1-4; D not certain. V lost 8 bases and J 7 bases, leaving 11 bases between the germline ends. This CDR3 region has 12 residues. CDR1 is SNHLY, CDR2 FYNNEI, per germline.

The chain combines TRBV18 with TRBJ1-2, with 9 bases that match TRBD1. The V and J ends lost 3 bases and 6 bases, in that order; junction bases with no gene match: 8. CDR1 is KGHSH and CDR2 is LQKENI in the germline V gene. The CDR3 consists of 15 residues. DNA of the CDR3: TGTGCCAGCTCACCTTCCCGGGACAGGGTGAATGGCTACACCTTC. As protein: CASSPSRDRVNGYTF.

This clone was seen more than once but under ten times. The chain uses TRBV7-9 and TRBJ2-2, with D perhaps TRBD2 (5 bases). The germline V and J ends were trimmed by 3 bases and 2 bases, with 7 bases remaining between them. The germline CDR1 and CDR2 sequences are SEHNR and FQNEAQ (reference sequence). The CDR3 loop spans 14 amino acids. The CDR3 DNA follows: TGTGCCAGCAGCTTGACGGGAAACACCGGGGAGCTGTTTTTT. As protein: CASSLTGNTGELFF.

The chain joins TRBV7-2 to TRBJ2-7; a weak D match, TRBD2 (5 bases). Germline V gene data show CDR1 as SGHTA and CDR2 as FQGNSA. V was trimmed by 1 base and J by 7 bases, leaving 14 bases between them. The CDR3 is 14 residues long. CDR3 amino acids: CASSLGGGWGEQYF. DNA for the CDR3: TGTGCCAGCAGCTTAGGTGGCGGGTGGGGAGAGCAGTACTTC.

This chain connects TRBV7-9 to TRBJ2-7, with TRBD2 identical over 10 bases. Trimming cost V 1 base and J 5 bases; bases outside gene matches: 2. The CDR3 is made up of 14 amino acids. Germline CDR1 SEHNR, CDR2 FQNEAQ (reference sequence). This CDR3 reads CASSLGLAGDEQYF. The CDR3 bases are TGTGCCAGCAGCTTAGGTCTAGCGGGAGACGAGCAGTACTTC.